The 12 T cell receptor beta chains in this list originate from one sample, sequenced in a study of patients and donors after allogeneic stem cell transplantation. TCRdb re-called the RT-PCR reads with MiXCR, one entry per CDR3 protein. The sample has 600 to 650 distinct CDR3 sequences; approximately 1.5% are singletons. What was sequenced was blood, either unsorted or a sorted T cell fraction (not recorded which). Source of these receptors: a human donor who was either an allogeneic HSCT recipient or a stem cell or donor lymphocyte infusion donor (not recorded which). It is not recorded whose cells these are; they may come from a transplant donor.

Written as DNA, the CDR3 is TGTGCCAGTAGCCAGGGACAGGCTGAAGAGCAGTACTTC. Its translation is CASSQGQAEEQYF. The chain is built from TRBV19 and TRBJ2-7; 8 nucleotides match TRBD1. Germline V gene data show CDR1 as LNHDA and CDR2 as SQIVND (reference sequence). The CDR3 contains 13 residues. V shed 6 bases, J shed 7 bases, and the junction held 8 bases outside the gene matches.

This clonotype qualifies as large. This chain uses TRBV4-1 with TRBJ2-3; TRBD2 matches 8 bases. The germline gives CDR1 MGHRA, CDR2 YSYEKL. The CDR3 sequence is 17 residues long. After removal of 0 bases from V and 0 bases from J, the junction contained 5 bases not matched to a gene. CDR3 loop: CASSQDGAGVSTDTQYF. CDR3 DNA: TGCGCCAGCAGCCAAGATGGAGCGGGAGTTAGCACAGATACGCAGTATTTT.

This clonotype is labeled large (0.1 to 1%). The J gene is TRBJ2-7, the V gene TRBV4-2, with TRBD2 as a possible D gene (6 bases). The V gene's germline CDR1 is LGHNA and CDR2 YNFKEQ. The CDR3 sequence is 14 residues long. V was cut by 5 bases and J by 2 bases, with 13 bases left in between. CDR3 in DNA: TGTGCCAGCAGCTCGGGGGTGAAAACCTACGAGCAGTACTTC. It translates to CASSSGVKTYEQYF.

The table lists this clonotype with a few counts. The DNA of the CDR3 is TGTGCCACCAGCAGAGGGGACAACTACAATGAGCAGTTCTTC. Its protein is CATSRGDNYNEQFF. This chain joins TRBV15 and TRBJ2-1, with D possibly matching TRBD1 (6 bases). V was shortened by 1 base and J by 3 bases, with 7 bases between the two germline ends. Germline lookup yields CDR1 LNHNV and CDR2 YYDKDF (reference sequence). The CDR3 spans 14 residues.

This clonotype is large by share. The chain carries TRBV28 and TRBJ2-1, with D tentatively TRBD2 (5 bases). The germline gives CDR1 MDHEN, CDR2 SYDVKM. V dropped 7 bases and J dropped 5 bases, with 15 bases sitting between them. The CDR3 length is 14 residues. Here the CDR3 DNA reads TGTGCCAGCACTGACTACACGAGGAACAATGAGCAGTTCTTC. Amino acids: CASTDYTRNNEQFF.

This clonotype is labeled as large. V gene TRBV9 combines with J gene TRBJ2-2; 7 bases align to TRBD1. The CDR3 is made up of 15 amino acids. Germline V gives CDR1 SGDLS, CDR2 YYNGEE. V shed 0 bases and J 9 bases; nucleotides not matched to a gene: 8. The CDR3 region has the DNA TGTGCCAGCAGCGTAGCTTACAGGGGCTCCAGGGAGCTGTTTTTT. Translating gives CASSVAYRGSRELFF.

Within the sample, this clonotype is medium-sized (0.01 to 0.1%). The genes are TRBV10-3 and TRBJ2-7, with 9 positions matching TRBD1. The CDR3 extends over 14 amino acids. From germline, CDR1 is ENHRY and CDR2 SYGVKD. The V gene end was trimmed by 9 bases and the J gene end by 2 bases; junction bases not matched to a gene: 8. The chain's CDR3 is CAIAAGQGAYEQYF. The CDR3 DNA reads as TGTGCCATAGCAGCGGGACAGGGAGCCTACGAGCAGTACTTC.

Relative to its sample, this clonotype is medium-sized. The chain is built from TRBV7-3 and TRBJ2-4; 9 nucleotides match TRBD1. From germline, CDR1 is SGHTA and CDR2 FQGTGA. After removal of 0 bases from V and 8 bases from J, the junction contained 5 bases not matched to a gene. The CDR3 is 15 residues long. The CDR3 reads CASSLTGGQGDIQYF. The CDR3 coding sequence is TGTGCCAGCAGCTTAACCGGGGGACAGGGAGACATTCAGTACTTC.

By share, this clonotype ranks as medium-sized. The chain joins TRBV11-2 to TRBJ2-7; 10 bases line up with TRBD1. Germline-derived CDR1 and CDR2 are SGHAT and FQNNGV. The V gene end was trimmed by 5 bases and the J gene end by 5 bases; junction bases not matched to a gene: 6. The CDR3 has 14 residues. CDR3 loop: CASSRGQGTHEQYF. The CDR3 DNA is TGTGCCAGCAGCCGGGGACAGGGGACCCACGAGCAGTACTTC.

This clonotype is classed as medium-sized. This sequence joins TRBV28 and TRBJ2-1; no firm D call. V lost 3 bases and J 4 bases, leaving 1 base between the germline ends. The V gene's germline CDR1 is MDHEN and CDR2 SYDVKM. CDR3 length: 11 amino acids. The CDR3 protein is CASSLYNEQFF. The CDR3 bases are TGTGCCAGCAGTTTGTACAATGAGCAGTTCTTC.

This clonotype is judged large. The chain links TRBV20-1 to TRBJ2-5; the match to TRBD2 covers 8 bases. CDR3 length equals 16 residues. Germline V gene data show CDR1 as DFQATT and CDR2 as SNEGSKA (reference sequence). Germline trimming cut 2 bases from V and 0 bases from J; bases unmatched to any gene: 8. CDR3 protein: CSARTSGGTYQETQYF. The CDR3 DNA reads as TGCAGTGCTAGAACTAGCGGAGGGACCTACCAAGAGACCCAGTACTTC.

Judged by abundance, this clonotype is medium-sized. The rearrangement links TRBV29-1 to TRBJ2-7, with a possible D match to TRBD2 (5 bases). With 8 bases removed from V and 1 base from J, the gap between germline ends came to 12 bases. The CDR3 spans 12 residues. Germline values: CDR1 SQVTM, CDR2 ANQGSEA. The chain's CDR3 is CSTTSGSYEQYF. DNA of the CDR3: TGCAGCACTACCAGCGGTTCCTACGAGCAGTACTTC.